This TCR beta chain was sequenced for a study of cytomegalovirus exposure and HLA in healthy donors. As for this clone: The sample contains more than one DNA sequence encoding this CDR3.

The primer mix had 60 Vbeta and 13 Jbeta primers. Method: immunoSEQ multiplex PCR; TCRdb's copy keeps in-frame clones and lacks some. The data show about 140,000 clones, 78% seen once. The sample was PBMCs. The TCR originated in a male donor in good health and CMV-seronegative.

The CDR3 DNA reads as TGTGCCAGCAGCGTAGGCAGGAACTATGGCTACACCTTC. Translating it yields CASSVGRNYGYTF. The V gene is TRBV9, the J gene TRBJ1-2; D gene uncertain. Trimming removed 0 bases at V and 2 bases at J, with 5 bases between. Germline V gene sequence: CDR1 SGDLS, CDR2 YYNGEE. This CDR3 comprises 13 residues.